This passage covers 27 T cell receptor beta chains from one sample sequenced in a study of blood T cells in healthy people across ages. The use of a sample-barcoded 5' primer and a J-beta primer mix characterized a second PCR of about 7 to 12 cycles. TCRdb re-derived calls from the 5' RACE reads in MiXCR, one entry per CDR3 protein. Of over 950,000 distinct CDR3 sequences listed, 35% to 40% are singletons. The specimen was blood. The source is a young man in good health.

In this sample, this clonotype turned up a few times. The chain joins TRBV5-4 to TRBJ1-5; possible D gene TRBD1, 5 bases. This CDR3 is built from 14 residues. Germline lookup yields CDR1 SGHNT and CDR2 YYREEE (reference sequence). Trimming removed 4 bases at V and 0 bases at J, with 8 bases between. CDR3 sequence: CASSQRGSNQPQHF. The CDR3 DNA sequence: TGTGCCAGCAGCCAGAGGGGTAGCAATCAGCCCCAGCATTTT. Full variable domain (remainder filled in from reference TRBV5-4 and TRBJ1-5): ETGVTQSPTHLIKTRGQQVTLRCSSQSGHNTVSWYQQALGQGPQFIFQYYREEENGRGNFPPRFSGLQFPNYSSELNVNALELDDSALYLCASSQRGSNQPQHFGDGTRLSIL.

CDR3 amino acids: CASSTDRTAGYTF. In DNA, the CDR3 is TGTGCCAGCAGTACTGACAGGACTGCTGGCTACACCTTC. The J gene is TRBJ1-2, the V gene TRBV6-1, with D possibly matching TRBD1 (6 bases). Between the trimmed V and J ends, which lost 5 bases and 7 bases, there was a span of 14 bases. The CDR3 runs 13 residues. Germline V CDR1 and CDR2: MNHNS, SASEGT.

The V gene is TRBV2, the J gene TRBJ2-5, with 9 bases fitting TRBD2. Germline V gives CDR1 SNHLY, CDR2 FYNNEI. CDR3 length: 17 residues. The J segment lost 11 bases and the V segment lost 5 bases, leaving 21 bases of the junction unmatched. This chain's CDR3 is CASSRLAVFTPGGEQYF. For the CDR3, the DNA is TGTGCCAGCAGTCGACTAGCGGTTTTCACACCTGGGGGTGAGCAGTACTTC.

In this sample, this clonotype turned up many times. The genes are TRBV6-5 and TRBJ2-3, with D perhaps matching TRBD2 (5 bases). The CDR3 is 15 amino acids. Germline lookup yields CDR1 MNHEY and CDR2 SVGAGI. V lost 2 bases, J lost 0 bases, and 9 bases lay in between. The CDR3, as DNA: TGTGCCAGCAGTTACGGTCGGGATAGCACAGATACGCAGTATTTT. This sequence encodes CASSYGRDSTDTQYF.

This sequence joins TRBV14 and TRBJ2-2, with D unresolved. Deletions cut 0 bases from V and 7 bases from J, with 6 bases between. The CDR3 contains 13 residues. CDR1 is SGHDN, CDR2 FVKESK, per germline. CDR3: CASSQDLHGELFF. The CDR3 DNA reads as TGTGCCAGCAGCCAAGATCTGCACGGGGAGCTGTTTTTT.

V usage is TRBV2 and J usage is TRBJ1-1; no firm D call. The length of the CDR3 is 11 residues. V dropped 6 bases and J dropped 11 bases, with 13 bases sitting between them. CDR1 is SNHLY and CDR2 is FYNNEI in the germline V gene. For the CDR3, the DNA is TGTGCCAGCAGCAGGAGGGATAATGCTTTCTTT. Translation: CASSRRDNAFF.

This clonotype has more than one count but fewer than ten. The rearrangement joins TRBV10-3 to TRBJ1-2; D is perhaps TRBD1 (5 bases). This CDR3 has 13 residues. The germline V gene encodes CDR1 ENHRY and CDR2 SYGVKD. V lost 0 bases and J lost 4, with 6 bases in between. This CDR3 is CAISESDSYGYTF. For the CDR3, the DNA is TGTGCCATCAGTGAGTCTGACAGCTATGGCTACACCTTC.

This clonotype was recorded a few times. The chain couples TRBV25-1 to TRBJ2-7; 9 bases are a match to TRBD1. V dropped 7 bases and J dropped 4; count of bases not matched to a gene: 8. The germline V gene encodes CDR1 MGHDK and CDR2 SYGVNS. CDR3 length equals 14 residues. This chain's CDR3 is CASNYRGRMYEQYF. CDR3 sequence (DNA): TGTGCCAGCAATTACAGGGGGCGTATGTACGAGCAGTACTTC.

This clonotype was recorded a few times. V usage is TRBV20-1 and J usage is TRBJ2-7; 7 positions match TRBD1. The CDR3 runs to 16 residues. The junction had 15 bases not matched to a gene; V was cut back by 3 bases and J by 4 bases. Germline CDR1 and CDR2: DFQATT and SNEGSKA (reference sequence). The CDR3 nucleotides read TGCAGTGCTAGTGTATTAGGGGGCGTCCTGGGGTACGAGCAGTACTTC. Amino acids: CSASVLGGVLGYEQYF.

The chain uses TRBV3-1 and TRBJ2-5; D gene ambiguous. Germline lookup yields CDR1 LGHDT and CDR2 YNNKEL (reference sequence). This CDR3 has 14 residues. V lost 1 base, J lost 4 bases, and 10 bases lay in between. The CDR3 coding sequence is TGTGCCAGCAGCCAAGGGATAATGGGAGAGACCCAGTACTTC. Translation gives CASSQGIMGETQYF.

This clonotype came up many times. V usage is TRBV4-1 and J usage is TRBJ2-1; D is unresolved. Germline CDR1 is MGHRA and CDR2 is YSYEKL. V lost 1 base to trimming and J lost 7 bases, with 8 bases between them. This CDR3 is built from 13 residues. The CDR3 region is CASSQGARNEQFF. The CDR3 DNA follows: TGCGCCAGCAGCCAAGGGGCGAGAAATGAGCAGTTCTTC.

The chain recombines TRBV9 with TRBJ1-4; no definite D call. The CDR3 extends over 14 amino acids. V gave up 1 base and J gave up 5 bases, with 9 bases separating them. Germline-derived CDR1 and CDR2 are SGDLS and YYNGEE. As DNA, the CDR3 is TGTGCCAGCAGCGTAACTGGGGTGAATGAAAAACTGTTTTTT. Its translation is CASSVTGVNEKLFF.

The J gene is TRBJ2-3, the V gene TRBV12-3 or TRBV12-4, with 8 bases aligning to TRBD1. Trimming took 6 bases from V and 7 from J; bases not matched to a gene: 6. The CDR3 has 13 residues. The CDR3 here is CASRAGGPHTQYF. In DNA form, the CDR3 reads TGTGCCAGCAGAGCAGGGGGCCCCCATACGCAGTATTTT.

Here the CDR3 DNA reads TGTGCCAGCAGCCCGCAATTTGCAAGGGCAATCACCTTC. Amino acid sequence: CASSPQFARAITF. This sequence joins TRBV9 and TRBJ1-2; D call uncertain. Germline values: CDR1 SGDLS, CDR2 YYNGEE. V was trimmed by 4 bases and J by 13 bases, leaving 20 bases between them. The CDR3 covers 13 residues.

In the case of this clonotype: Sequence at one end of the junction differs from germline and may be a read error. This sequence joins TRBV7-6 and TRBJ2-3, with TRBD1 matching 7 bases. Germline CDR1 SGHVS, CDR2 FNYEAQ. The CDR3 consists of 17 residues. This CDR3 reads CANSLNDRATSTDTQYF. In DNA form, the CDR3 reads TGTGCCAACAGCCTCAATGACAGGGCCACTAGCACAGATACGCAGTATTTT.

This chain links TRBV24-1 with TRBJ1-4; a weak D match, TRBD1 (5 bases). Germline loops: CDR1 KGHDR, CDR2 SFDVKD. The CDR3 loop spans 13 amino acids. Trimming left V 3 bases short and J 7 bases short, with 8 bases between. CDR3 in DNA: TGTGCCACCAGTGATAGCAGGGTTGAAAAACTGTTTTTT. Translated, it gives CATSDSRVEKLFF.

This clonotype was seen more than once but under ten times. The chain recombines TRBV10-3 with TRBJ2-1, with D tentatively TRBD1 or TRBD2 (5 bases each). CDR1 and CDR2 (germline): ENHRY, SYGVKD. The CDR3 spans 13 residues. Trimming stripped 7 bases from V and 6 bases from J, with 13 bases between. The CDR3 coding sequence is TGTGCCATCAAAGCGACCGGGGCCAATGAGCAGTTCTTC. It codes for CAIKATGANEQFF.

The rearrangement uses TRBV7-9 and TRBJ1-1; D not resolved. This CDR3 is built from 14 residues. The V gene's germline CDR1 is SEHNR and CDR2 FQNEAQ (reference sequence). The germline V and J ends were trimmed by 1 base and 8 bases, with 14 bases remaining between them. CDR3 sequence (DNA): TGTGCCAGCAGCTTAGGGGGAGCTTTCAACGAAGCTTTCTTT. Translating gives CASSLGGAFNEAFF.

Concerning this clonotype: One junction end does not reproduce the germline sequence, and a read error may be involved. The J gene is TRBJ1-6, the V gene TRBV3-1; tentatively, D is TRBD1 (6 bases). Germline values: CDR1 LGHDT, CDR2 YNNKEL (reference sequence). The CDR3 has 14 amino acids. This CDR3 is CATSLGQSTSPLHF. DNA for the CDR3: TGTGCCACCAGCCTCGGACAGTCCACCTCACCCCTCCACTTT. The full variable domain, rest sourced from reference TRBV3-1 and TRBJ1-6, is DTAVSQTPKYLVTQMGNDKSIKCEQNLGHDTMYWYKQDSKKFLKIMFSYNNKELIINETVPNRFSPKSPDKAHLNLHINSLELGDSAVYFCATSLGQSTSPLHFGNGTRLTVT.

The sample holds a few counts of this clonotype. The chain links TRBV6-2 or TRBV6-3 to TRBJ2-4; the D gene is possibly TRBD1 (6 bases). The length of the CDR3 is 13 residues. Germline V gene data show CDR1 as MNHEY and CDR2 as SVGEGT. The ends were cut back, 2 bases at V and 8 bases at J, with 10 bases in the middle. CDR3 coding DNA: TGTGCCAGCAGTTACGGGCCAGGGGACATTCAGTACTTC. Translating gives CASSYGPGDIQYF.

V and J are TRBV4-1 and TRBJ1-2, with D unclear. Trimming took 4 bases from V and 0 from J, leaving 9 bases between them. This CDR3 contains 14 residues. Germline assignment: CDR1 MGHRA and CDR2 YSYEKL. Here the CDR3 DNA reads TGCGCCAGCAGCCCGGCCAGTTCTAACTATGGCTACACCTTC. Residues: CASSPASSNYGYTF.

This clonotype has a handful of counts. The V gene is TRBV10-3, the J gene TRBJ2-3; D is undetermined. CDR1 and CDR2 from the germline V gene are ENHRY and SYGVKD. V lost 10 bases, J lost 4 bases, and 18 bases lay in between. This CDR3 contains 14 residues. The chain's CDR3 is CATYPSLVSDTQYF. The CDR3 DNA reads as TGTGCCACCTACCCTAGTCTCGTCTCAGATACGCAGTATTTT.

This clonotype was seen more than once but under ten times. V usage is TRBV13 and J usage is TRBJ1-5; D is unresolved. The germline V gene encodes CDR1 PRHDT and CDR2 FYEKMQ (reference sequence). Trimming stripped 2 bases from V and 4 bases from J, with 9 bases between. This CDR3 is 14 amino acids long. CDR3 region: CASSLQRENQPQHF. The DNA for the CDR3 is TGTGCCAGCAGCTTACAAAGGGAGAATCAGCCCCAGCATTTT.

The genes are TRBV4-2 and TRBJ1-1; D call uncertain. This CDR3 is built from 11 residues. V was clipped by 0 bases and J by 10 bases, with 6 bases between them. The germline V gene encodes CDR1 LGHNA and CDR2 YNFKEQ. The CDR3: CASSQDSGAFF. The CDR3 coding sequence is TGTGCCAGCAGCCAAGACTCCGGAGCTTTCTTT.

This rearrangement joins TRBV10-3 to TRBJ2-2; no definite D call. This CDR3 has 14 amino acids. V lost 6 bases and J 0 bases, leaving 8 bases between the germline ends. Germline values: CDR1 ENHRY, CDR2 SYGVKD. CDR3 in amino acids: CAIRPAANTGELFF. The CDR3 DNA is TGTGCCATCAGGCCAGCTGCGAACACCGGGGAGCTGTTTTTT.

As regards this clonotype: A much more abundant neighbour one base away suggests this may be a read error. V and J are TRBV28 and TRBJ1-2; TRBD1 aligns across 9 bases. This CDR3 spans 15 amino acids. The germline CDR1 and CDR2 sequences are MDHEN and SYDVKM. The V gene end was trimmed by 2 bases and the J gene end by 8 bases; junction bases not matched to a gene: 9. The CDR3 loop reads CASSLVDRGVYGYTF. CDR3 sequence (DNA): TGTGCCAGCAGTTTAGTCGACAGGGGGGTCTACGGCTACACCTTC.

J is TRBJ2-1 and V is TRBV11-2, with TRBD2 matching over 9 bases. This CDR3 spans 16 amino acids. V lost 0 bases to trimming and J lost 4 bases; unmatched junction nucleotides: 4. CDR1 SGHAT and CDR2 FQNNGV come from the germline V gene. The CDR3 nucleotides read TGTGCCAGCAGCTTAGAAAACCTAGCGGGGTACAATGAGCAGTTCTTC. It yields the protein CASSLENLAGYNEQFF.